This T cell receptor (beta chain) was found in a study of monozygotic twins with inflammatory bowel disease. This CDR3 contains 18 residues. The germline CDR1 and CDR2 sequences are ENHRY and SYGVKD. Reprocessing the 5' RACE reads, TCRdb reports a single entry for every CDR3 protein and omits DNA. The sample's table shows fewer than 110,000 distinct CDR3 sequences. This clonotype was sampled from a human donor with ulcerative colitis or Crohn's disease, or a healthy co-twin of an affected twin (not recorded which). Sequences were obtained from blood. The gene calls are TRBV10-3 and TRBJ2-3; checking the TCRdb D call of TRBD2 is not possible without DNA. This CDR3 is CAISETTGTSGLTDTQYF.